The clone carrying this TCR beta chain has ten or more counts. This entry comes from a study of T cells in Graves' hyperthyroidism and ophthalmopathy. This CDR3 has 15 residues. Trimming removed 1 base at V and 2 bases at J, with 10 bases between. Germline values: CDR1 SEHNR, CDR2 FQNEAQ (reference sequence). RNA transcripts gave rise to amplified TCR beta CDR3 regions. First-round RT-PCR with HTBI primers amplified the TCR CDR3 region. TCRdb independently ran MiXCR on the multiplex PCR reads; one entry per CDR3 protein. The sample holds about 290,000 distinct CDR3 sequences, roughly an eighth seen once.

The specimen sequenced was blood. V is TRBV7-9 and J is TRBJ2-3; D gene unclear. This TCR was recovered from a woman between 40 and 55 years old with Graves' hyperthyroidism. The CDR3, as DNA: TGTGCCAGCAGCTTAGGTACTACCTACACAGATACGCAGTATTTT. Translated, it gives CASSLGTTYTDTQYF. Full variable domain (rest looked up from reference TRBV7-9 and TRBJ2-3): DTGVSQNPRHKITKRGQNVTFRCDPISEHNRLYWYRQTLGQGPEFLTYFQNEAQLEKSRLLSDRFSAERPKGSFSTLEIQRTEQGDSAMYLCASSLGTTYTDTQYFGPGTRLTVL.